This T cell receptor beta chain was profiled in a study of blood T cell repertoires in COVID-19. Some clones are missing from TCRdb's copy, which holds only in-frame ones; the method was immunoSEQ multiplex PCR. The sample has about 62,000 clones, just under 95% seen once. J lost 0 bases, V lost 2 bases, and 2 bases had no gene match. The CDR3 runs 15 residues. Germline CDR1 SGHRS, CDR2 YFSETQ. Sequenced material: peripheral blood. V usage is TRBV5-1 and J usage is TRBJ2-7; 10 nucleotides align to TRBD2. This sequence originates from a human donor in a cohort sampled during active COVID-19. The CDR3 protein is CASSLTSGDSYEQYF. The CDR3 DNA is TGCGCCAGCAGCTTAACTAGCGGGGACTCCTACGAGCAGTACTTC.